Following are 10 T cell receptor beta chains from one sample sequenced in a study of cytomegalovirus exposure and HLA in healthy donors. The PCR made use of 60 Vbeta and 13 Jbeta primers. The assay was immunoSEQ multiplex PCR, and TCRdb's table has in-frame clones only and misses some. The sample records about 160,000 clones, 70% being singletons. Source material: PBMCs. These receptors were obtained from a young man in good health and CMV-seropositive.

This chain connects TRBV4-1 to TRBJ1-4; 9 bases match TRBD1. Germline lookup yields CDR1 MGHRA and CDR2 YSYEKL. The ends lost 2 bases at V and 8 bases at J; junction bases unmatched: 12. This CDR3 region has 17 residues. The CDR3 loop reads CASSQYHRTGEDEKLFF. The DNA of the CDR3 is TGCGCCAGCAGCCAATACCACAGGACAGGGGAGGACGAAAAACTGTTTTTT.

This sequence joins TRBV6-1 and TRBJ2-7; possible D gene TRBD2, 5 bases. In germline, CDR1 is MNHNS, CDR2 SASEGT. The ends were cut back, 10 bases at V and 3 bases at J, with 7 bases in the middle. The CDR3 spans 10 residues. The CDR3, as DNA: TGTGCCACCGGGAACTACGAGCAGTACGTC. Residues: CATGNYEQYV.

Note on this clone: The same CDR3 can be traced to other DNA sequences in this sample. J is TRBJ1-1 and V is TRBV7-2, with D possibly TRBD1 on 5 matching bases. The V end lost 5 bases, the J end lost 5 bases, and 9 bases lay between the germline ends. This CDR3 comprises 12 residues. Germline-derived CDR1 and CDR2 are SGHTA and FQGNSA. CDR3 loop: CASSRGGTEAFF. In DNA form, the CDR3 reads TGTGCCAGCAGCCGTGGGGGGACTGAAGCTTTCTTT.

The V call is TRBV11-2, the J call TRBJ2-7; D possibly corresponds to TRBD2 (6 bases). The V gene's germline CDR1 is SGHAT and CDR2 FQNNGV. The ends were cut back, 5 bases at V and 1 base at J, with 15 bases in the middle. The CDR3 totals 15 residues. DNA for the CDR3: TGTGCCAGCAGCCCATACGGGGGACCGTCCTACGAGCAGTACGTC. This encodes CASSPYGGPSYEQYV.

V and J are TRBV19 and TRBJ1-3, with 7 bases identical to TRBD1. V was pared by 6 bases and J by 1 base, with 9 bases of the junction left unmatched. This CDR3 is built from 16 residues. In germline, CDR1 is LNHDA, CDR2 SQIVND (reference sequence). CDR3 sequence reads: CASRQFRQGSGNTIYF. The DNA of the CDR3 is TGTGCCAGTAGACAATTCCGACAGGGATCTGGAAACACCATATATTTT.

The V call is TRBV10-3, the J call TRBJ1-2; 10 nucleotides line up with TRBD1. The CDR3 covers 14 residues. V was clipped by 3 bases and J by 6 bases; unmatched bases: 4. The germline V gene encodes CDR1 ENHRY and CDR2 SYGVKD. The CDR3 DNA reads TGTGCCATCAGTGACTACGGACAGGGGGATGGCTACACCTTC. This gives the protein CAISDYGQGDGYTF.

V usage is TRBV5-1 and J usage is TRBJ2-3; TRBD1 agrees at 10 bases. Germline assignment: CDR1 SGHRS and CDR2 YFSETQ. The V gene end was trimmed by 3 bases and the J gene end by 0 bases; junction bases not matched to a gene: 10. This CDR3 is built from 18 residues. CDR3 protein: CASSSISPGQGSTDTQYF. The CDR3 DNA follows: TGCGCCAGCAGCTCGATAAGTCCGGGACAGGGGAGCACAGATACGCAGTATTTT. The full variable domain, with the rest looked up from reference TRBV5-1 and TRBJ2-3, is KAGVTQTPRYLIKTRGQQVTLSCSPISGHRSVSWYQQTPGQGLQFLFEYFSETQRNKGNFPGRFSGRQFSNSRSEMNVSTLELGDSALYLCASSSISPGQGSTDTQYFGPGTRLTVL.

The J gene is TRBJ2-5, the V gene TRBV15; D is perhaps TRBD1 (6 bases). V was cut by 5 bases and J by 2 bases, with 18 bases left in between. The CDR3 consists of 16 residues. Germline CDR1 LNHNV, CDR2 YYDKDF (reference sequence). In DNA form, the CDR3 reads TGTGCCACCAGCGGCCAGGACAGCCCCTTACAAGAGACCCAGTACTTC. Translated, it gives CATSGQDSPLQETQYF.

CDR3 DNA sequence: TGTGCCGGGCGGGGCGGGGGGGCTTCGTTAAAGCAGTTCTTC. It codes for CAGRGGGASLKQFF. This chain links TRBV5-4 with TRBJ2-1; TRBD2 matches at 9 bases. CDR1 is SGHNT and CDR2 is YYREEE in the germline V gene (reference sequence). The ends lost 10 bases at V and 11 bases at J; junction bases unmatched: 16. This CDR3 has 14 residues.

The V and J genes are TRBV5-6 and TRBJ2-3, with 7 bases lining up with TRBD2. The V gene end was trimmed by 4 bases and the J gene end by 4 bases; junction bases not matched to a gene: 9. Germline loops: CDR1 SGHDT, CDR2 YYEEEE. There are 15 residues in the CDR3. CDR3 amino acids: CASSAARGRADTQYF. As DNA, the CDR3 is TGTGCCAGCAGCGCGGCCCGGGGGAGGGCAGATACGCAGTATTTT. Filled out from reference TRBV5-6 and TRBJ2-3, the complete variable domain reads DAGVTQSPTHLIKTRGQQVTLRCSPKSGHDTVSWYQQALGQGPQFIFQYYEEEERQRGNFPDRFSGHQFPNYSSELNVNALLLGDSALYLCASSAARGRADTQYFGPGTRLTVL.